A selection of T cell receptor beta chains follows, all from one sample in a study of radiotherapy plus CTLA-4 blockade in lung cancer. The method was immunoSEQ multiplex PCR; TCRdb's version includes in-frame clones alone and lacks a portion of them. The top ten hold 3% to 4.5% of the sample, which has around 78,000 clones, about four fifths seen once. The material was peripheral blood, obtained from a patient treated with radiotherapy plus ipilimumab. The receptors originated from a human donor with non-small cell lung cancer who had a partial response to radiotherapy plus ipilimumab. Some clones in this sample may be carry-over from other donors' samples. CDR3s include the opening cysteine and the closing phenylalanine or tryptophan. A D gene is named only where the DNA matches it firmly. Expanded clones get a size class; other rows say once, few or many, or leave the size out.

D gene: NA
clone size: NA
V gene: TRBV7-8
J gene: TRBJ1-4
CDR3 protein: CASSTQTVNGNEKLFF
CDR3 DNA: TGTGCCAGCAGCACCCAGACAGTTAACGGAAATGAAAAACTGTTTTTT

D gene: NA
clone size: few
V gene: TRBV5-4
J gene: TRBJ1-1
CDR3 protein: CASSLGAARISEAFF
CDR3 DNA: TGTGCCAGCAGCTTGGGAGCAGCGAGGATTTCTGAAGCTTTCTTT

D gene: NA
clone size: once
V gene: TRBV18
J gene: TRBJ2-1
CDR3 protein: CASSKSGIDEQFF
CDR3 DNA: TGTGCCAGCTCAAAGTCAGGGATCGATGAGCAGTTCTTC

D gene: NA
clone size: NA
V gene: TRBV5-4
J gene: TRBJ2-1
CDR3 protein: CASSLEAGGSYNEQFF
CDR3 DNA: TGTGCCAGCAGCTTGGAAGCCGGGGGATCCTACAATGAGCAGTTCTTC

D gene: NA
clone size: NA
V gene: TRBV5-1
J gene: TRBJ2-7
CDR3 protein: CASSETYEQYF
CDR3 DNA: TGCGCCAGCAGCGAAACCTACGAGCAGTACTTC

D gene: NA
clone size: NA
V gene: TRBV4-3
J gene: TRBJ1-5
CDR3 protein: CASSQGGRGRNQPQHF
CDR3 DNA: TGCGCCAGCAGCCAAGGGGGCAGGGGTCGAAATCAGCCCCAGCATTTT

D gene: NA
clone size: once
V gene: TRBV4-3
J gene: TRBJ1-1
CDR3 protein: CASSPLANTEAFF
CDR3 DNA: TGCGCCAGCAGCCCTTTGGCGAACACTGAAGCTTTCTTT

D gene: NA
clone size: NA
V gene: TRBV15
J gene: TRBJ2-1
CDR3 protein: CATSRDLNRTNSYNEQFF
CDR3 DNA: TGTGCCACCAGCAGAGATCTGAACAGGACCAACTCCTACAATGAGCAGTTCTTC

D gene: TRBD2
clone size: NA
V gene: TRBV7-8
J gene: TRBJ2-1
CDR3 protein: CASRTRAGGMNEQFF
CDR3 DNA: TGTGCCAGCAGGACACGAGCGGGAGGGATGAATGAGCAGTTCTTC

D gene: TRBD1
clone size: once
V gene: TRBV6-1
J gene: TRBJ1-6
CDR3 protein: CASSEAGRQGGRSPLHF
CDR3 DNA: TGTGCCAGCAGTGAAGCGGGTCGACAGGGGGGACGCTCACCCCTCCACTTT

D gene: TRBD2
clone size: NA
V gene: TRBV11-3
J gene: TRBJ2-1
CDR3 protein: CASSLGTRYGEQFF
CDR3 DNA: TGTGCCAGCAGCTTAGGGACTAGGTATGGTGAGCAGTTCTTC

D gene: NA
clone size: NA
V gene: TRBV7-2
J gene: TRBJ2-3
CDR3 protein: CASSLKAGRDTQYF
CDR3 DNA: TGTGCCAGCAGCTTAAAGGCGGGGAGGGATACGCAGTATTTT

D gene: NA
clone size: NA
V gene: TRBV10-1
J gene: TRBJ2-1
CDR3 protein: CASSGETREQFF
CDR3 DNA: TGCGCCAGCAGTGGAGAGACTCGTGAGCAGTTCTTC

D gene: TRBD2
clone size: NA
V gene: TRBV5-1
J gene: TRBJ2-7
CDR3 protein: CASSNEGLAVYEQYF
CDR3 DNA: TGCGCCAGCAGCAACGAGGGACTAGCGGTCTACGAGCAGTACTTC

D gene: NA
clone size: NA
V gene: TRBV28
J gene: TRBJ1-5
CDR3 protein: CANEKGNSNQPQHF
CDR3 DNA: TGTGCCAACGAGAAGGGGAATAGCAATCAGCCCCAGCATTTT

D gene: TRBD2
clone size: NA
V gene: TRBV5-6
J gene: TRBJ2-7
CDR3 protein: CASSSAAGANEQYF
CDR3 DNA: TGTGCCAGCAGCTCCGCAGCGGGAGCCAACGAGCAGTACTTC

D gene: TRBD2
clone size: few
V gene: TRBV6-6
J gene: TRBJ2-3
CDR3 protein: CASIRTSGRGTDTQYF
CDR3 DNA: TGTGCCAGCATTAGGACTAGCGGGAGGGGGACAGATACGCAGTATTTT

D gene: NA
clone size: NA
V gene: TRBV19
J gene: TRBJ2-3
CDR3 protein: CASSMSEYTDTQYF
CDR3 DNA: TGTGCCAGTAGTATGAGTGAATACACAGATACGCAGTATTTT

D gene: TRBD1
clone size: NA
V gene: TRBV7-9
J gene: TRBJ2-3
CDR3 protein: CASSRGQGRFILTQYF
CDR3 DNA: TGTGCCAGCAGCCGGGGACAGGGCCGATTTATACTTACGCAGTATTTT

D gene: NA
clone size: few
V gene: TRBV9
J gene: TRBJ1-1
CDR3 protein: CASSGAGGGITEAFF
CDR3 DNA: TGTGCCAGCAGCGGCGCCGGCGGAGGGATCACTGAAGCTTTCTTT

D gene: NA
clone size: NA
V gene: TRBV5-1
J gene: TRBJ2-3
CDR3 protein: CASSSQGGPGTDTQYF
CDR3 DNA: TGCGCCAGCAGCTCTCAAGGCGGCCCAGGCACAGATACGCAGTATTTT

D gene: NA
clone size: NA
V gene: TRBV15
J gene: TRBJ1-5
CDR3 protein: CATRPRTEVQPQHF
CDR3 DNA: TGTGCCACGCGGCCTAGGACGGAGGTTCAGCCCCAGCATTTT

D gene: TRBD1
clone size: once
V gene: TRBV7-6
J gene: TRBJ2-7
CDR3 protein: CASSTTDRGPTYEQYF
CDR3 DNA: TGTGCCAGCAGCACAACCGACAGGGGTCCTACCTACGAGCAGTACTTC

D gene: TRBD2
clone size: NA
V gene: TRBV7-2
J gene: TRBJ2-1
CDR3 protein: CASSLAGTSGGQGNEQFF
CDR3 DNA: TGTGCCAGCAGCTTAGCCGGGACTAGCGGGGGGCAGGGGAATGAGCAGTTCTTC

D gene: NA
clone size: NA
V gene: TRBV28
J gene: TRBJ2-1
CDR3 protein: CSSGLVYNEQFF
CDR3 DNA: TGCTCCTCTGGGCTGGTTTACAATGAGCAGTTCTTC